This T cell receptor beta chain derives from a study of blood T cell repertoires in COVID-19. This clone has a handful of counts. The assay was immunoSEQ multiplex PCR, and TCRdb's table has in-frame clones only and misses some. The data show 200,000 to 250,000 clones, about nine tenths seen once. The CDR3 has 14 amino acids. Germline CDR1 and CDR2: MGHRA and YSYEKL. Deletions cut 2 bases from V and 5 bases from J, with 12 bases between. The specimen was PBMCs or T cells enriched from blood (not recorded which). The chain carries TRBV4-1 and TRBJ1-1; tentatively, D is TRBD1 (5 bases). The clonotype was recovered from a woman between 45 and 65 years old in a cohort exposed to, infected with or recovered from COVID-19 (not recorded which). CDR3 amino acids: CASSQSQGWTEAFF. Here the CDR3 DNA reads TGCGCCAGCAGCCAATCCCAGGGATGGACTGAAGCTTTCTTT.